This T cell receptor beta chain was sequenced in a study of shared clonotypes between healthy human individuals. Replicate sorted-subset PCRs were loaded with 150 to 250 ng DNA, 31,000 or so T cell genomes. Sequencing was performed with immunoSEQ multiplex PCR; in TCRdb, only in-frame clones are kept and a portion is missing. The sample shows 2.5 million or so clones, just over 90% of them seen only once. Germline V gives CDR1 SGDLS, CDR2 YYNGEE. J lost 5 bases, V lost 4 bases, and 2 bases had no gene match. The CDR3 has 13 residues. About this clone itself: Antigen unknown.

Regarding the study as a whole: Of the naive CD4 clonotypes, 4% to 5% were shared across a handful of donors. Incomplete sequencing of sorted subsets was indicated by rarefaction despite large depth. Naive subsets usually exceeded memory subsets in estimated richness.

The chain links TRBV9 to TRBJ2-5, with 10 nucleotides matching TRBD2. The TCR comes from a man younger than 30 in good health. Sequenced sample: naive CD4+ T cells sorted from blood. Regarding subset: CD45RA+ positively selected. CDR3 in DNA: TGTGCCAGCAGCCCGACTAGCGGGGAGACCCAGTACTTC. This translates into CASSPTSGETQYF. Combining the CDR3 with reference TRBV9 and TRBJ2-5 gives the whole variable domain DSGVTQTPKHLITATGQRVTLRCSPRSGDLSVYWYQQSLDQGLQFLIQYYNGEERAKGNILERFSAQQFPDLHSELNLSSLELGDSALYFCASSPTSGETQYFGPGTRLLVL.